A selection of T cell receptor beta chains follows, all from one sample in a study of identical twins. Each CDR3 protein gets one entry after TCRdb re-called the 5' RACE reads with MiXCR. The sample includes 650,000 to 750,000 distinct CDR3 sequences, about 20% of them seen just once. The sample was also reused in another study, on T cells expressing NK-cell markers.

The sequencing input was PBMCs. The receptors derive from a woman aged 18-29 years in good health. Each CDR3 is given with its conserved first and last residue.

j_gene	v_gene	CDR3aa
TRBJ2-2	TRBV20-1	CSARGPGLASTGELFF
TRBJ2-7	TRBV10-3	CAISRDTQLSGRYF
TRBJ2-7	TRBV7-2	CASSLGPSGQYF
TRBJ2-1	TRBV20-1	CSATLAVRGNEQFF
TRBJ2-4	TRBV20-1	CSALSGVAYQIAKNIQYF
TRBJ2-7	TRBV6-2/TRBV6-3	CASIKSSGTGGYEQYF
TRBJ2-6	TRBV6-1	CASHTRSSGANVLTF
TRBJ1-5	TRBV10-3	CAITDSSNQPQHF
TRBJ2-2	TRBV7-2	CASSLQGTGELFF
TRBJ1-6	TRBV20-1	CSAGGRQNSPLHF
TRBJ2-1	TRBV13	CASSPGQGEYNEQFF
TRBJ2-7	TRBV5-1	CASSLDSKAYEQYF
TRBJ2-2	TRBV5-1	CASSLGTANTGELFF
TRBJ2-4	TRBV20-1	CSATAEQNIQYF
TRBJ1-2	TRBV5-6	CASSSDRGTYGYTF
TRBJ2-5	TRBV5-5	CASSARRTGIETQYF
TRBJ2-1	TRBV20-1	CSASIGAGQNEQFF
TRBJ1-1	TRBV6-6	CASSYNIRAFF
TRBJ1-1	TRBV5-1	CASSPSGSNTEAFF
TRBJ2-1	TRBV18	CASSPDRALYNEQFF
TRBJ2-1	TRBV29-1	CSVGAGEYNEQFF
TRBJ2-2	TRBV12-3/TRBV12-4	CASSLLNGELFF
TRBJ2-1	TRBV20-1	CSARDSGGGHPTYNEQFF
TRBJ2-3	TRBV20-1	CSARRSGKTDTQYF
TRBJ2-3	TRBV6-1	CASRGLAGGIPSHTQYF
TRBJ1-5	TRBV20-1	CSARGGTGDQPQHF
TRBJ1-2	TRBV5-6	CASSFTTGHPGYGYTF
TRBJ2-7	TRBV11-1	CASSQNRRNEQYF
TRBJ2-3	TRBV3-1	CASSPRGRLDTQYF
TRBJ2-1	TRBV4-2	CASSQDMGRKNEQFF
TRBJ2-1	TRBV29-1	CSVKTFYNEQFF
TRBJ2-7	TRBV13	CASSSRTSGTYEQYF
TRBJ2-2	TRBV9	CASSVVSSTGELFF
TRBJ2-7	TRBV10-2	CASKTTGGSYEQYF
TRBJ2-7	TRBV15	CATSTRLGSSYEQYF
TRBJ2-3	TRBV5-1	CASSLAKAGWSADTQYF
TRBJ1-4	TRBV5-5	CASSLQAQPREKLFF
TRBJ2-1	TRBV20-1	CSVRAGFYNEQFF
TRBJ2-5	TRBV24-1	CATSDLRDSQETQYF
TRBJ2-1	TRBV12-3/TRBV12-4	CASSIRQLEGEQFF
TRBJ2-2	TRBV20-1	CSANRGYDGELFF
TRBJ2-1	TRBV10-3	CAISVLSGNDEQFF
TRBJ1-3	TRBV11-2	CASSLRTDGNTIYF
TRBJ2-5	TRBV7-7	CASSFSLQETQYF
TRBJ2-3	TRBV28	CASNPGGLAGGRGTDTQYF